The 30 T cell receptor beta chains below come from one sample, sequenced in a study of CXCR3-negative and CXCR3-positive naive CD8 T cells. Through 5' RACE with UMI labels, the TRB cDNA libraries were prepared. Using the 5' RACE reads, TCRdb records one entry per CDR3 protein without DNA. The sample holds over 70,000 distinct CDR3 sequences. Sequenced input: naive CXCR3- CD8+ T cells from blood. The sample's subset: CD45RO-CCR7+CD27+CD95- naive CD8+ T cells lacking CXCR3 (TNR3-). These receptors were taken from a human donor in good health. Some clones in this sample may be carry-over from other donors' samples.

The chain is built from TRBV6-4 and TRBJ2-3; absent DNA, TCRdb's TRBD1 call cannot be checked. The CDR3 runs to 14 residues. CDR1 and CDR2 from the germline V gene are MRHNA and SNTAGT. CDR3 loop: CASSGGQGTDTQYF.

The chain carries TRBV6-2 or TRBV6-3 and TRBJ2-1; TCRdb returns TRBD1, unconfirmable since there is no DNA. This CDR3 region has 16 residues. Germline CDR1 MNHEY, CDR2 SVGEGT. The CDR3 here is CASSPRTGDLYNEQFF.

The genes are TRBV28 and TRBJ2-7; the D call of TRBD2 rests on TCRdb alone, since no DNA is present to check it. The CDR3 spans 16 residues. Germline V gene sequence: CDR1 MDHEN, CDR2 SYDVKM. CDR3 region: CASSLGARTSSYEQYF.

This sequence joins TRBV12-3 or TRBV12-4 and TRBJ2-7; TCRdb calls TRBD1, which cannot be checked without DNA. CDR3 length: 14 residues. The CDR3 sequence is CASSQGSYHYEQYF.

V gene TRBV19 combines with J gene TRBJ2-1; TCRdb indicates TRBD2, and absent DNA this call remains unverified. The CDR3 runs to 14 residues. CDR1 LNHDA and CDR2 SQIVND come from the germline V gene (reference sequence). The CDR3 sequence: CATRRTSGGNEQFF.

The CDR3 is CSATGGAGMIYEQYF. The chain couples TRBV29-1 to TRBJ2-7; TCRdb picks TRBD1, but there is no DNA to check that call. The CDR3 consists of 15 residues. Germline CDR1 SQVTM, CDR2 ANQGSEA.

The chain carries TRBV5-1 and TRBJ1-1; TCRdb lists TRBD1, though no DNA is available to test this call. The germline CDR1 and CDR2 sequences are SGHRS and YFSETQ. This CDR3 has 15 amino acids. The CDR3 spells CASSQYGTVPPEAFF.

The J gene is TRBJ2-7, the V gene TRBV15. CDR3 size: 15 residues. Germline values: CDR1 LNHNV, CDR2 YYDKDF (reference sequence). The CDR3 spells CATSRDRRVNYEQYF. Based on the CDR3 plus reference TRBV15 and TRBJ2-7, the full variable domain is DAMVIQNPRYQVTQFGKPVTLSCSQTLNHNVMYWYQQKSSQAPKLLFHYYDKDFNNEADTPDNFQSRRPNTSFCFLDIRSPGLGDTAMYLCATSRDRRVNYEQYFGPGTRLTVT.

The rearrangement links TRBV12-3 or TRBV12-4 to TRBJ2-1; absent DNA, TCRdb's TRBD2 call cannot be checked. The CDR3 spans 18 residues. The CDR3 reads CASSFTSGGTTTYNEQFF.

The V gene is TRBV12-3 or TRBV12-4, the J gene TRBJ1-5. CDR3 length: 13 residues. The CDR3 here is CASSLGGWQPQHF.

This chain uses TRBV6-5 with TRBJ2-7; without DNA, the TCRdb call of TRBD1 cannot be checked. Per germline, CDR1 MNHEY and CDR2 SVGAGI. The CDR3 consists of 16 residues. CDR3 residues: CASSYSTGDIVYEQYF.

This sequence joins TRBV3-1 and TRBJ2-1; TCRdb's D call, TRBD2, is unchecked because there is no DNA. The CDR3 consists of 17 residues. Germline V CDR1 and CDR2: LGHDT, YNNKEL (reference sequence). The CDR3 sequence is CASSPDRTSGFYNEQFF.

The CDR3 is CASSFSGGGYEQYF. The rearrangement joins TRBV7-3 to TRBJ2-7; the D call from TCRdb, TRBD2, cannot be confirmed without DNA. The CDR3 has 14 amino acids. Germline V gene lookup returns CDR1 SGHTA and CDR2 FQGTGA.

The chain carries TRBV6-4 and TRBJ2-1. The CDR3 has 16 residues. The germline V gene encodes CDR1 MRHNA and CDR2 SNTAGT. Here the CDR3 reads CASSDSERASYNEQFF.

The chain uses TRBV20-1 and TRBJ2-1; TCRdb calls TRBD2, which cannot be checked without DNA. This CDR3 region has 14 residues. CDR1 and CDR2 (germline): DFQATT, SNEGSKA (reference sequence). The CDR3 reads CSARGPSSYNEQFF.

This sequence joins TRBV29-1 and TRBJ2-2; TCRdb picks TRBD1, but there is no DNA to check that call. This CDR3 is built from 15 residues. Looked up from germline, CDR1 is SQVTM and CDR2 is ANQGSEA. CDR3 in amino acids: CSVFGGIDDTGELFF.

The chain combines TRBV20-1 with TRBJ2-1; the TCRdb call, TRBD1, lacks DNA for checking. Looked up from germline, CDR1 is DFQATT and CDR2 is SNEGSKA (reference sequence). This CDR3 contains 14 residues. The chain's CDR3 is CSAREGAGVFEQFF.

The chain recombines TRBV3-1 with TRBJ2-1; checking the TCRdb D call of TRBD2 is not possible without DNA. Germline CDR1 reads LGHDT; CDR2 reads YNNKEL (reference sequence). The CDR3 contains 15 residues. The CDR3 loop reads CASSRADGTNNEQFF.

The chain uses TRBV5-1 and TRBJ2-7; TCRdb returns TRBD1, unconfirmable since there is no DNA. The length of the CDR3 is 16 residues. Germline V lookup: CDR1 SGHRS, CDR2 YFSETQ. CDR3: CASSSETGWSSYEQYF. Supplemented by reference TRBV5-1 and TRBJ2-7, the full variable domain reads KAGVTQTPRYLIKTRGQQVTLSCSPISGHRSVSWYQQTPGQGLQFLFEYFSETQRNKGNFPGRFSGRQFSNSRSEMNVSTLELGDSALYLCASSSETGWSSYEQYFGPGTRLTVT.

V is TRBV29-1 and J is TRBJ2-1; with no DNA, the TCRdb D assignment of TRBD2 cannot be verified. Germline V gives CDR1 SQVTM, CDR2 ANQGSEA. This CDR3 is 14 amino acids long. CDR3 in amino acids: CSVEGTSEDNEQFF.

The V and J genes are TRBV29-1 and TRBJ2-7. The germline CDR1 and CDR2 sequences are SQVTM and ANQGSEA. The CDR3 loop spans 13 amino acids. CDR3 in amino acids: CSVEGGYSYEQYF.

The chain carries TRBV7-6 and TRBJ2-7; TCRdb's D call of TRBD1 is untestable without DNA. This CDR3 region has 16 residues. In germline, CDR1 is SGHVS, CDR2 FNYEAQ. The CDR3 loop reads CASSPVGGRTSYEQYF. Together with reference TRBV7-6 and TRBJ2-7, the CDR3 gives the full variable domain: GAGVSQSPRYKVTKRGQDVALRCDPISGHVSLYWYRQALGQGPEFLTYFNYEAQQDKSGLPNDRFSAERPEGSISTLTIQRTEQRDSAMYRCASSPVGGRTSYEQYFGPGTRLTVT.

This chain connects TRBV29-1 to TRBJ2-1; there is no DNA to check the TCRdb D call of TRBD2. This CDR3 region has 15 residues. Germline lookup yields CDR1 SQVTM and CDR2 ANQGSEA. The CDR3 protein is CSVEGGTSLRAEQFF.

The chain combines TRBV29-1 with TRBJ2-6; as DNA is missing, the TRBD1 call by TCRdb cannot be tested. CDR3 size: 16 residues. CDR1 is SQVTM and CDR2 is ANQGSEA in the germline V gene. The CDR3 region is CSVVWTFSSGANVLTF.

The chain joins TRBV20-1 to TRBJ1-1; the D call from TCRdb, TRBD1, cannot be confirmed without DNA. The CDR3 is made up of 11 amino acids. Germline V gene sequence: CDR1 DFQATT, CDR2 SNEGSKA (reference sequence). The CDR3 loop reads CSARLGGEALF.

The chain uses TRBV29-1 and TRBJ2-7. Germline assignment: CDR1 SQVTM and CDR2 ANQGSEA. The CDR3 covers 13 residues. CDR3 in amino acids: CSVAAEELYEQYF.

The V and J genes are TRBV7-9 and TRBJ2-7; TCRdb calls TRBD1, which cannot be checked without DNA. The germline CDR1 and CDR2 sequences are SEHNR and FQNEAQ (reference sequence). The CDR3 is 16 residues long. This CDR3 reads CASSLVTRDPFYEQYF.

V and J are TRBV6-6 and TRBJ2-5; TCRdb lists TRBD2, though no DNA is available to test this call. This CDR3 is built from 14 residues. From germline, CDR1 is MNHNY and CDR2 SVGAGI (reference sequence). The CDR3 protein is CASSYWREGETQYF.

The chain is built from TRBV29-1 and TRBJ2-5; the D gene TCRdb calls, TRBD1, cannot be checked with no DNA. Germline CDR1 is SQVTM and CDR2 is ANQGSEA. The CDR3 contains 13 residues. The CDR3 loop reads CSVLRGILETQYF. The full variable domain, with the rest looked up from reference TRBV29-1 and TRBJ2-5, is SAVISQKPSRDICQRGTSLTIQCQVDSQVTMMFWYRQQPGQSLTLIATANQGSEATYESGFVIDKFPISRPNLTFSTLTVSNMSPEDSSIYLCSVLRGILETQYFGPGTRLLVL.

The V gene is TRBV15, the J gene TRBJ2-5; TCRdb picks TRBD1, but there is no DNA to check that call. The CDR3 has 14 amino acids. In germline, CDR1 is LNHNV, CDR2 YYDKDF (reference sequence). CDR3 protein: CATSPQGERETQYF.